The 26 T cell receptor beta chains listed next were all sequenced from one sample in a study of shared T cell receptors in the human thymus. Profiling relied on immunoSEQ multiplex PCR, and the TCRdb table lists in-frame clones only, not all of them. The data show hundreds of thousands of clones, more than 75% seen once. These data also formed part of another study, on human thymus T cells.

The sequenced material came from thymocytes. These receptors all stem from a boy younger than two with a congenital heart defect.

J is TRBJ1-2 and V is TRBV25-1; 7 bases agree with TRBD1. V lost 2 bases to trimming and J lost 10 bases; unmatched junction nucleotides: 7. Germline V lookup: CDR1 MGHDK, CDR2 SYGVNS. CDR3 length: 13 amino acids. The CDR3 here is CASSERTGTAYTF. The DNA of the CDR3 is TGTGCCAGCAGTGAACGAACCGGGACAGCCTACACCTTC.

The chain couples TRBV2 to TRBJ1-2; weak D call: TRBD1 (5 bases). V lost 4 bases, J lost 8 bases, and 14 bases lay in between. The CDR3 contains 13 residues. The V gene's germline CDR1 is SNHLY and CDR2 FYNNEI. This CDR3 is CASSGKGRRGYTF. The CDR3 DNA reads TGTGCCAGCAGTGGCAAGGGGCGGCGGGGCTACACCTTC. The variable domain in full, completed from reference TRBV2 and TRBJ1-2, reads EPEVTQTPSHQVTQMGQEVILRCVPISNHLYFYWYRQILGQKVEFLVSFYNNEISEKSEIFDDQFSVERPDGSNFTLKIRSTKLEDSAMYFCASSGKGRRGYTFGSGTRLTVV.

J is TRBJ2-2 and V is TRBV9; 12 nucleotides agree with TRBD2. The germline V gene has CDR1 SGDLS and CDR2 YYNGEE. Trimming cost V 0 bases and J 2 bases; bases outside gene matches: 5. The CDR3 length is 18 residues. The CDR3 nucleotides read TGTGCCAGCAGCGTAGAATCCGGACTAGCGGGAAACACCGGGGAGCTGTTTTTT. Protein sequence: CASSVESGLAGNTGELFF.

The chain links TRBV5-1 to TRBJ2-1; unclear D gene. Germline-derived CDR1 and CDR2 are SGHRS and YFSETQ. The CDR3 has 13 amino acids. The V and J ends lost 5 bases and 3 bases respectively, with 9 bases between them. DNA of the CDR3: TGCGCCAGCAGAGAGGAGCTCTACAATGAGCAGTTCTTC. Translating gives CASREELYNEQFF.

This rearrangement joins TRBV7-3 to TRBJ2-5, with D possibly matching TRBD1 (5 bases). The germline V and J ends were trimmed by 5 bases and 1 base, with 17 bases remaining between them. Germline CDR1 and CDR2: SGHTA and FQGTGA. The CDR3 totals 16 residues. The CDR3 loop reads CASSPWGGPFQETQYF. The CDR3 bases are TGTGCCAGCAGCCCCTGGGGCGGACCCTTCCAAGAGACCCAGTACTTC. Supplemented by reference TRBV7-3 and TRBJ2-5, the full variable domain reads GAGVSQTPSNKVTEKGKYVELRCDPISGHTALYWYRQSLGQGPEFLIYFQGTGAADDSGLPNDRFFAVRPEGSVSTLKIQRTERGDSAVYLCASSPWGGPFQETQYFGPGTRLLVL.

The CDR3 spells CASSPSEGPQHF. In nucleotides, the CDR3 is TGTGCCAGCTCACCATCGGAGGGGCCCCAGCATTTT. The chain is built from TRBV18 and TRBJ1-5; no clear D. This CDR3 has 12 amino acids. Trimming took off 2 bases at V and 9 bases at J, with 8 bases between the two ends. Per germline, CDR1 KGHSH and CDR2 LQKENI. Combining the CDR3 with reference TRBV18 and TRBJ1-5 gives the whole variable domain NAGVMQNPRHLVRRRGQEARLRCSPMKGHSHVYWYRQLPEEGLKFMVYLQKENIIDESGMPKERFSAEFPKEGPSILRIQQVVRGDSAAYFCASSPSEGPQHFGDGTRLSIL.

The chain couples TRBV11-1 to TRBJ2-1, with 7 bases identical to TRBD2. J was trimmed by 6 bases and V by 3 bases; bases with no gene match: 5. This CDR3 has 14 amino acids. CDR1 and CDR2 from the germline V gene are SGHAT and FQDESV (reference sequence). Here the CDR3 reads CASSFTSVANEQFF. The CDR3 DNA reads as TGTGCCAGCAGCTTCACTAGCGTTGCCAATGAGCAGTTCTTC. Full variable domain (outside the CDR3, taken from reference TRBV11-1 and TRBJ2-1): EAEVAQSPRYKITEKSQAVAFWCDPISGHATLYWYRQILGQGPELLVQFQDESVVDDSQLPKDRFSAERLKGVDSTLKIQPAELGDSAMYLCASSFTSVANEQFFGPGTRLTVL.

The chain's CDR3 is CASSLVGTGPGELFF. In DNA, the CDR3 is TGTGCCAGCAGCTTAGTTGGGACAGGGCCCGGGGAGCTGTTTTTT. The gene calls are TRBV7-2 and TRBJ2-2, with 9 bases identical to TRBD1. The J segment lost 6 bases and the V segment lost 1 base, leaving 3 bases of the junction unmatched. The CDR3 spans 15 residues. Looked up from germline, CDR1 is SGHTA and CDR2 is FQGNSA.

This chain links TRBV5-1 with TRBJ1-2, with TRBD1 identical over 7 bases. The CDR3 contains 13 residues. The J segment lost 4 bases and the V segment lost 4 bases, leaving 4 bases of the junction unmatched. Germline-derived CDR1 and CDR2 are SGHRS and YFSETQ. This CDR3 is CASSEGQLYGYTF. CDR3 sequence (DNA): TGCGCCAGCAGCGAGGGACAGCTCTATGGCTACACCTTC.

The genes are TRBV4-3 and TRBJ2-6, with TRBD1 matching 8 bases. Germline V gene data show CDR1 as LGHNA and CDR2 as YSLEER. The J segment lost 4 bases and the V segment lost 1 base, leaving 9 bases of the junction unmatched. CDR3 length equals 18 residues. Written as DNA, the CDR3 is TGCGCCAGCAGCCAAGTTCGGCAGGGGGCGGAGGGGGCCAACGTCCTGACTTTC. It codes for CASSQVRQGAEGANVLTF.

V gene TRBV7-2 combines with J gene TRBJ1-5; 9 bases align to TRBD1. Germline values: CDR1 SGHTA, CDR2 FQGNSA. With V trimmed by 4 bases and J by 0 bases, 13 bases remained unmatched. The length of the CDR3 is 19 residues. The CDR3 DNA is TGTGCCAGCAGCTCCCGGGACAGGGTCACAGTCCATAGCAATCAGCCCCAGCATTTT. As protein: CASSSRDRVTVHSNQPQHF.

The chain carries TRBV5-4 and TRBJ1-6; D is perhaps TRBD1 (5 bases). V was pared by 4 bases and J by 5 bases, with 16 bases between. The CDR3 loop spans 16 amino acids. CDR1 is SGHNT, CDR2 YYREEE, per germline (reference sequence). The CDR3 sequence: CASSQSGRAHNSPLHF. The CDR3, as DNA: TGTGCCAGCAGCCAGTCGGGCAGGGCCCATAATTCACCCCTCCACTTT.

This rearrangement joins TRBV28 to TRBJ2-5; 7 bases line up with TRBD2. The J call is uncertain, as TRBJ2-7 better fits the DNA end. The CDR3 runs to 15 residues. Germline CDR1 MDHEN, CDR2 SYDVKM. CDR3 amino acids: CASSPMGGRVGEQYF. CDR3 nucleotides: TGTGCCAGCAGCCCCATGGGCGGGAGAGTTGGCGAGCAGTACTTC.

The chain has TRBV7-9 and TRBJ1-2, with D possibly TRBD1 on 5 matching bases. The CDR3 runs 14 residues. Trimming took 5 bases from V and 11 from J, leaving 21 bases between them. Germline V gene lookup returns CDR1 SEHNR and CDR2 FQNEAQ (reference sequence). The CDR3 reads CASSLRTFSGGYTF. DNA of the CDR3: TGTGCCAGCAGCCTCAGAACTTTTAGCGGGGGGTACACCTTC.

The chain has TRBV29-1 and TRBJ1-1; 7 positions match TRBD1. The CDR3 runs to 15 residues. V was clipped by 5 bases and J by 4 bases; unmatched bases: 13. CDR1 and CDR2 from the germline V gene are SQVTM and ANQGSEA. The DNA for the CDR3 is TGCAGCGTTTGGGTCAAACAGGGGTATGGCACTGAAGCTTTCTTT. Translated, it gives CSVWVKQGYGTEAFF. The full variable domain, with the rest looked up from reference TRBV29-1 and TRBJ1-1, is SAVISQKPSRDICQRGTSLTIQCQVDSQVTMMFWYRQQPGQSLTLIATANQGSEATYESGFVIDKFPISRPNLTFSTLTVSNMSPEDSSIYLCSVWVKQGYGTEAFFGQGTRLTVV.

The J gene is TRBJ2-7, the V gene TRBV12-5; 8 bases match TRBD1. Germline assignment: CDR1 LGHNT and CDR2 FRNRAP. V shed 0 bases and J 4 bases; nucleotides not matched to a gene: 17. The CDR3 is 19 residues long. The CDR3 loop reads CASGLVSFRTGPYSYEQYF. The CDR3 nucleotides read TGTGCTAGTGGTTTGGTATCATTCCGGACAGGGCCCTACTCTTACGAGCAGTACTTC. Combining the CDR3 with reference TRBV12-5 and TRBJ2-7 gives the whole variable domain DARVTQTPRHKVTEMGQEVTMRCQPILGHNTVFWYRQTMMQGLELLAYFRNRAPLDDSGMPKDRFSAEMPDATLATLKIQPSEPRDSAVYFCASGLVSFRTGPYSYEQYFGPGTRLTVT.

This clone has a single count. The genes are TRBV7-2 and TRBJ1-2, with TRBD1 as a possible D gene (6 bases). This CDR3 spans 15 amino acids. From germline, CDR1 is SGHTA and CDR2 FQGNSA. The V and J ends lost 8 bases and 6 bases respectively, with 22 bases between them. The CDR3 loop is CASLGGPGHPNGYTF. Written as DNA, the CDR3 is TGTGCCAGCTTGGGCGGACCGGGACACCCAAATGGCTACACCTTC.

This chain joins TRBV10-1 and TRBJ1-1; possible D gene TRBD1, 5 bases. The CDR3 is made up of 15 amino acids. Per germline, CDR1 WNHNN and CDR2 SYGVQD (reference sequence). V gave up 0 bases and J gave up 6 bases, with 14 bases separating them. The CDR3 sequence: CASSESTGAGSEAFF. CDR3 sequence (DNA): TGCGCCAGCAGTGAGTCGACTGGGGCAGGATCTGAAGCTTTCTTT.

The chain carries TRBV6-1 and TRBJ2-3; 9 nucleotides line up with TRBD2. CDR1 and CDR2 (germline): MNHNS, SASEGT. The CDR3 totals 23 residues. V was clipped by 0 bases and J by 3 bases; unmatched bases: 25. The CDR3 loop reads CASSEARPLGGSGGLPGTDTQYF. CDR3 in DNA: TGTGCCAGCAGTGAAGCCCGTCCCCTTGGGGGTAGCGGGGGACTTCCAGGTACAGATACGCAGTATTTT.

The chain carries TRBV4-3 and TRBJ2-7; 8 bases agree with TRBD1. This CDR3 has 15 amino acids. The germline V gene has CDR1 LGHNA and CDR2 YSLEER. V trimming: 1 base; J trimming: 2 bases; junction bases outside the gene matches: 4. The CDR3: CASSQGTGLAYEQYF. Here the CDR3 DNA reads TGCGCCAGCAGCCAAGGGACAGGGCTTGCCTACGAGCAGTACTTC.

The chain has TRBV4-2 and TRBJ1-5; possible D gene TRBD1, 5 bases. The length of the CDR3 is 15 residues. Germline CDR1 and CDR2: LGHNA and YNFKEQ. Trimming shortened V by 0 bases and J by 7 bases, and 13 bases separated the two germline ends. This CDR3 reads CASSQDRGGRQPQHF. The DNA of the CDR3 is TGTGCCAGCAGCCAAGATCGGGGGGGGAGGCAGCCCCAGCATTTT.

CDR3 sequence reads: CASSMGDRENTEAFF. CDR3 nucleotide sequence: TGTGCCAGTAGTATGGGGGACAGGGAGAACACTGAAGCTTTCTTT. The chain joins TRBV19 to TRBJ1-1, with 9 bases identical to TRBD1. After removal of 3 bases from V and 1 base from J, the junction contained 3 bases not matched to a gene. The germline V gene encodes CDR1 LNHDA and CDR2 SQIVND (reference sequence). The CDR3 has 15 amino acids.

J is TRBJ2-7 and V is TRBV5-8, with 9 bases fitting TRBD1. The CDR3 contains 14 residues. V lost 6 bases to trimming and J lost 0 bases; unmatched junction nucleotides: 4. Germline V lookup: CDR1 SGHTS, CDR2 YDEGEE. The CDR3 loop reads CASTGDRASYEQYF. CDR3 nucleotide sequence: TGTGCCAGCACCGGGGACAGGGCCTCCTACGAGCAGTACTTC.

This clone was observed a handful of times. The chain employs TRBV2 and TRBJ2-5, with 12 positions matching TRBD2. The length of the CDR3 is 17 residues. After removal of 5 bases from V and 5 bases from J, the junction contained 12 bases not matched to a gene. Germline assignment: CDR1 SNHLY and CDR2 FYNNEI. The CDR3 spells CASSRLAGVSLGETQYF. CDR3 nucleotide sequence: TGTGCCAGCAGTAGACTAGCGGGGGTCTCCCTAGGGGAGACCCAGTACTTC.

The table lists this clone with a few counts. The chain is built from TRBV27 and TRBJ1-6; no reliable D call. V lost 2 bases to trimming and J lost 12 bases, with 5 bases between them. Germline-derived CDR1 and CDR2 are MNHEY and SMNVEV (reference sequence). This CDR3 region has 11 residues. The CDR3: CASSLIGPLHF. The CDR3 nucleotides read TGTGCCAGCAGTTTAATCGGACCCCTCCACTTT.

The chain is built from TRBV6-5 and TRBJ2-3; TRBD2 agrees at 7 bases. The junction had 4 bases not matched to a gene; V was cut back by 1 base and J by 6 bases. This CDR3 has 14 amino acids. From germline, CDR1 is MNHEY and CDR2 SVGAGI. The DNA of the CDR3 is TGTGCCAGCAGTTACTGGCGGGGGACGGATACGCAGTATTTT. Translation gives CASSYWRGTDTQYF.